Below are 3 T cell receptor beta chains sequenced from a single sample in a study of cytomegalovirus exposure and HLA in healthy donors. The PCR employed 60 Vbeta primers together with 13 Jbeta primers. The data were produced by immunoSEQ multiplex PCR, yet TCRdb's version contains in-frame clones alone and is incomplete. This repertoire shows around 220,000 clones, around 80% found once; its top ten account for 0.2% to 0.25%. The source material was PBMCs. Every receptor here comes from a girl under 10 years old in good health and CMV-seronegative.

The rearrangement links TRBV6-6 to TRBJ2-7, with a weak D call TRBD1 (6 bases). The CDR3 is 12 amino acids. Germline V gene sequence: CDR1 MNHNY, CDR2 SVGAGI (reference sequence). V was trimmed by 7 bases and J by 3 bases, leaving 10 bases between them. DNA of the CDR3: TGTGCCAGCACCGGACAGAGCTACGAGCAGTACTTC. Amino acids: CASTGQSYEQYF.

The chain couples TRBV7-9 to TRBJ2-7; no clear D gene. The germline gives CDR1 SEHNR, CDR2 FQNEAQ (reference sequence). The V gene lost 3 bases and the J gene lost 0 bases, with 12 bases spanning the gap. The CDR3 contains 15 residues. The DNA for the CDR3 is TGTGCCAGCAGCTTGATTGTCGGGTACTCCTACGAGCAGTACTTC. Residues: CASSLIVGYSYEQYF. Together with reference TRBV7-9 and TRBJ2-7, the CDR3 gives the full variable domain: DTGVSQNPRHKITKRGQNVTFRCDPISEHNRLYWYRQTLGQGPEFLTYFQNEAQLEKSRLLSDRFSAERPKGSFSTLEIQRTEQGDSAMYLCASSLIVGYSYEQYFGPGTRLTVT.

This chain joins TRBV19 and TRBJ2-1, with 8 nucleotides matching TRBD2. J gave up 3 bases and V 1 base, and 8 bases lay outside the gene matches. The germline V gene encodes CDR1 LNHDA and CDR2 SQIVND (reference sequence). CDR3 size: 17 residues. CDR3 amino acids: CASSIVPSGSHYNEQFF. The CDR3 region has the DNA TGTGCCAGTAGTATAGTTCCTAGCGGGTCCCACTACAATGAGCAGTTCTTC.